The TCR beta chain described here comes from a study of siplizumab effects on memory and regulatory T cells. Findings and limits, study-wide: Contribution to the alloresponse seemed major for naive T cells, which also seemed more diverse than memory cells. Suppressive capability of dividing Tregs from siplizumab cultures went unverified.

Germline CDR1 reads SGHVS; CDR2 reads FQNEAQ. This CDR3 spans 18 amino acids. The trim removed 5 bases at V and 2 bases at J, leaving 13 bases unmatched. Comments on this clone: The antigen is not known.

The table came from immunoSEQ multiplex PCR; TCRdb's copy has only in-frame clones and leaves some out. This sample has roughly 92,000 clones, with around 94% found just once. The sample taken for sequencing was non-Treg CD4+ T cells sorted from blood. The chain couples TRBV7-8 to TRBJ2-3, with TRBD1 identical over 10 bases. This TCR was recovered from a human donor in good health. CDR3 sequence: CASSTSRDRGANTDTQYF. The DNA of the CDR3 is TGTGCCAGCAGCACAAGCCGGGACAGGGGTGCCAACACAGATACGCAGTATTTT.